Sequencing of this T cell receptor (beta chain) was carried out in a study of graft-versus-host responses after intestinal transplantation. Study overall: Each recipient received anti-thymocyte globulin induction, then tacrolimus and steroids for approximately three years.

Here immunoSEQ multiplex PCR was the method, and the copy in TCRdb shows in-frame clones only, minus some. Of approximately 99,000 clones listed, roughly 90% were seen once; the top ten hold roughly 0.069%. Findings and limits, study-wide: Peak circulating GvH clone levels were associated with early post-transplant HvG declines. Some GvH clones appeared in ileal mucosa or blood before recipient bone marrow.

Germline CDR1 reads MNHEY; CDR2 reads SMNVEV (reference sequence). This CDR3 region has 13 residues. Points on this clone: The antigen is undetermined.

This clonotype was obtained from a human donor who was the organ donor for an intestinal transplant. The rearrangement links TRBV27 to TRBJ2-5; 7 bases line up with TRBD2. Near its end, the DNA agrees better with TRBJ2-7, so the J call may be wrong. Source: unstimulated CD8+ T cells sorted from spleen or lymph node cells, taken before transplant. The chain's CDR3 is CASRGLPTYEQYF. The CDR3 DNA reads TGTGCCAGCAGGGGACTACCGACCTACGAGCAGTACTTC.